This entry describes one T cell receptor beta chain. This specimen comes from a study of blood T cell repertoires in COVID-19. The recovered donors of Cohort 3 showed two negative PCRs, clearance, or symptom resolution. Germline CDR1 and CDR2: MDHEN and SYDVKM. V shed 5 bases and J shed 4 bases, with 14 bases lying between them. The CDR3 covers 14 residues. TCRdb keeps only in-frame clones here, not all; method: immunoSEQ multiplex PCR. Of 260,000 or so clones listed, just over 85% were seen once; the top ten hold less than 20%. This rearrangement joins TRBV28 to TRBJ1-2; D is uncertain. Sequenced input: PBMCs or T cells enriched from blood (not recorded which). This clonotype was obtained from a young man who had recovered from COVID-19. CDR3 nucleotide sequence: TGTGCCAGCAGTCGCTCCGGGGTCCCCTATGGCTACACCTTC. The encoded protein is CASSRSGVPYGYTF.